This T cell receptor (beta chain) appears in the sequencing data of a study of control samples from healthy donors and cancer patients. A remark on this clone: Mismatch with germline at one junction end may stem from a read error.

The table came from immunoSEQ multiplex PCR; TCRdb's copy has only in-frame clones and leaves some out. The sample holds about 84,000 clones, around 91% seen once. Germline V gene sequence: CDR1 LGHDT, CDR2 YNNKEL (reference sequence). The CDR3 covers 13 residues. The clonotype comes from a man over 45 in good health. The sequencing input was blood. This rearrangement joins TRBV3-1 (or the pseudogene TRBV3-2) to TRBJ2-5, with D perhaps TRBD1 (8 bases). CDR3 sequence reads: CASIQQGGETQYF. The CDR3 DNA follows: TGTGCCAGCATCCAACAGGGGGGGGAGACCCAGTACTTC.